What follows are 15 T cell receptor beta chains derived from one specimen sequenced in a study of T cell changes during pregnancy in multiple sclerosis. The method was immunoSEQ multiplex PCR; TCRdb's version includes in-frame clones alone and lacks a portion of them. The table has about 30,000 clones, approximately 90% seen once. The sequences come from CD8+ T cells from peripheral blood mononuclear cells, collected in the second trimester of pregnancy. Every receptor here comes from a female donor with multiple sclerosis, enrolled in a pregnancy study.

CDR3 coding DNA: TGTGCCAGCAGCCCCTTGCAAGCGGGAGGGCCGCTAGAGCAGTACTTC. Translated: CASSPLQAGGPLEQYF. The V gene is TRBV27, the J gene TRBJ2-7; TRBD2 agrees at 10 bases. V shed 6 bases and J 7 bases; nucleotides not matched to a gene: 15. The germline CDR1 and CDR2 sequences are MNHEY and SMNVEV (reference sequence). The CDR3 consists of 16 residues.

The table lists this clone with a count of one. The CDR3 loop reads CAITSGTYNEQFF. The CDR3 nucleotides read TGTGCCATCACTAGCGGGACCTACAATGAGCAGTTCTTC. This chain joins TRBV2 and TRBJ2-1; 10 bases line up with TRBD2. V dropped 10 bases and J dropped 2; count of bases not matched to a gene: 2. CDR3 length equals 13 residues. Germline CDR1 reads SNHLY; CDR2 reads FYNNEI.

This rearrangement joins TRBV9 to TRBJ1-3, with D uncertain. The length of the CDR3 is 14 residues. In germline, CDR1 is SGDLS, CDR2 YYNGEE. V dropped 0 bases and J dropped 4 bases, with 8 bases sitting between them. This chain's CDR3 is CASSVGVGGNTIYF. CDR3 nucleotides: TGTGCCAGCAGCGTAGGGGTGGGCGGAAACACCATATATTTT.

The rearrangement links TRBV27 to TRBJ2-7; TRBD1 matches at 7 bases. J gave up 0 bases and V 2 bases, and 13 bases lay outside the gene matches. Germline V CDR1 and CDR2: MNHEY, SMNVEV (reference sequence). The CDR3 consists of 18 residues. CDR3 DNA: TGTGCCAGCAGTTTAAAGACGACCGTCGGACAGGTCTCCTACGAGCAGTACTTC. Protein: CASSLKTTVGQVSYEQYF.

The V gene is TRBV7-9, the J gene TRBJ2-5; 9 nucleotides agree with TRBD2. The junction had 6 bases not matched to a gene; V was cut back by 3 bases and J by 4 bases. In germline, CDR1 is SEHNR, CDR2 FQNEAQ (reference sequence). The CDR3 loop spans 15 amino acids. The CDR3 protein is CASSFWREGLETQYF. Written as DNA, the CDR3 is TGTGCCAGCAGCTTTTGGCGGGAGGGCCTAGAGACCCAGTACTTC.

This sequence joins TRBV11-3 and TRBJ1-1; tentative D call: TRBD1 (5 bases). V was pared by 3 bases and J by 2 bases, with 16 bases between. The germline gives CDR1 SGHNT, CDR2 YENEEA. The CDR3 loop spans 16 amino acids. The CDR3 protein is CASSFLTDTLNTEAFF. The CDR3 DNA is TGTGCCAGCAGCTTCTTGACAGACACACTAAACACTGAAGCTTTCTTT.

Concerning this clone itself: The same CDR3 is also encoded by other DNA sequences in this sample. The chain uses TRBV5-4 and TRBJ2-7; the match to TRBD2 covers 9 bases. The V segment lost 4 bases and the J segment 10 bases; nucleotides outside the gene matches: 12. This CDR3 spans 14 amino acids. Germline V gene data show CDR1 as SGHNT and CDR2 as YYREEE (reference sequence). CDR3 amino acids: CASSGDRSGGTQYF. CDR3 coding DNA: TGTGCCAGCAGCGGCGATCGTAGCGGGGGTACCCAGTACTTC.

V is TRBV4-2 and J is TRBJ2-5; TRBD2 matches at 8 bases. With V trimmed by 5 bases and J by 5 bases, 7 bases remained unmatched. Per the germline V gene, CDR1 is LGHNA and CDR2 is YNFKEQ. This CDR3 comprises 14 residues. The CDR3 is CASSFSGSDETQYF. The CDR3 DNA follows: TGTGCCAGCAGCTTCAGCGGGAGCGATGAGACCCAGTACTTC.

The CDR3 bases are TGTGCCAGCAGCTTCGTTTTGGAGATAAATACGCAGTATTTT. Protein product: CASSFVLEINTQYF. This sequence joins TRBV7-9 and TRBJ2-3; D is unresolved. This CDR3 spans 14 amino acids. CDR1 is SEHNR and CDR2 is FQNEAQ in the germline V gene (reference sequence). Trimming took off 3 bases at V and 7 bases at J, with 14 bases between the two ends. Together with reference TRBV7-9 and TRBJ2-3, the CDR3 gives the full variable domain: DTGVSQNPRHKITKRGQNVTFRCDPISEHNRLYWYRQTLGQGPEFLTYFQNEAQLEKSRLLSDRFSAERPKGSFSTLEIQRTEQGDSAMYLCASSFVLEINTQYFGPGTRLTVL.

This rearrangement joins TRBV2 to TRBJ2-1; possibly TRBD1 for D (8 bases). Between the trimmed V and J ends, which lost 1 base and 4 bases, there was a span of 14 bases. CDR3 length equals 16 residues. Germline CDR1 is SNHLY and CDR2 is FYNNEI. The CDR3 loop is CASSEGTGRGYNEQFF. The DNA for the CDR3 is TGTGCCAGCAGTGAAGGGACAGGGAGGGGGTACAATGAGCAGTTCTTC.

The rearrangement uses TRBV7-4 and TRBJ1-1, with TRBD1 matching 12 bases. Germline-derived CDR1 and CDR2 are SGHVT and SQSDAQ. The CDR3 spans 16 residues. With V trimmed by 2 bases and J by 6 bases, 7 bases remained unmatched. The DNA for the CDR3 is TGTGCCAGCAGCTTAATCCGGGACAGGGGGCTTTCTGAAGCTTTCTTT. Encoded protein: CASSLIRDRGLSEAFF.

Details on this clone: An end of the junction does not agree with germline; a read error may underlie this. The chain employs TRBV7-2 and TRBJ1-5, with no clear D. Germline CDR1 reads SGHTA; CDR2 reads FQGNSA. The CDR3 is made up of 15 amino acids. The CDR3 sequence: CASSLEHLSNQSQHF. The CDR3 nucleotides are TGTGCCAGCAGCTTAGAACACCTTAGCAATCAGTCCCAGCATTTT.

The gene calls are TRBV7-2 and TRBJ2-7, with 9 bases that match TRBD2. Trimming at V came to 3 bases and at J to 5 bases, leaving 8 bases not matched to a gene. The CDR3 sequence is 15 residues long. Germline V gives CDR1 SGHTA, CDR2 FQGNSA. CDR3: CASSFRTSVSHEQYF. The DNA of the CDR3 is TGTGCCAGCAGCTTTCGGACTAGCGTGTCTCACGAGCAGTACTTC.

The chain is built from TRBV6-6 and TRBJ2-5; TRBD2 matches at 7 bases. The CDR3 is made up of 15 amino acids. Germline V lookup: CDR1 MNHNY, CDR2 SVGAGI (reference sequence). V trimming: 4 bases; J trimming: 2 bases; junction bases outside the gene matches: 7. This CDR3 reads CASSWSRGGQETQYF. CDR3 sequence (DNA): TGTGCCAGCAGTTGGTCTCGCGGGGGACAAGAGACCCAGTACTTC.

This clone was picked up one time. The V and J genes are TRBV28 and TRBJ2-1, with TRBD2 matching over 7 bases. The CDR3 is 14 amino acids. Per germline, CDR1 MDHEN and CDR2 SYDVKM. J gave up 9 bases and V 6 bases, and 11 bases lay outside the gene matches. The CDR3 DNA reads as TGTGCCAGCAGCCCTGCACTAGCGCTGAGTGAGCAGTTCTTC. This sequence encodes CASSPALALSEQFF.